The sequence of this TCR beta chain was determined in a study of identical twins. Whole-study results and caveats: It was cross-sectional statistical analysis, not following the same donors, that the conclusions relied on. Analyses of zero insertions could be partly confounded by invariant MAIT and iNKT cells. The more abundant beta clonotypes in cord blood had fewer insertions, and memory repertoires did not show this.

The authors used template switching to add a universal primer site and gave cDNA unique molecular identifiers. Via MiXCR, TCRdb re-called the 5' RACE reads, giving one row per CDR3 protein. The table records around 670,000 distinct CDR3 sequences, over 5% of them present only once. Many counts were recorded for this clonotype. The antigen is unknown. The sequencing input was naive T cells sorted from blood. This receptor was identified in a man aged 18 to 29 in good health.

Here the CDR3 DNA reads TGTGCCGTACTGGACAGGGCCTACGAGCAGTACTTC. It encodes CAVLDRAYEQYF. This chain links TRBV10-3 with TRBJ2-7, with 8 bases aligning to TRBD1. The V gene end was trimmed by 11 bases and the J gene end by 2 bases; junction bases not matched to a gene: 5. The CDR3 has 12 amino acids. Germline CDR1 reads ENHRY; CDR2 reads SYGVKD.